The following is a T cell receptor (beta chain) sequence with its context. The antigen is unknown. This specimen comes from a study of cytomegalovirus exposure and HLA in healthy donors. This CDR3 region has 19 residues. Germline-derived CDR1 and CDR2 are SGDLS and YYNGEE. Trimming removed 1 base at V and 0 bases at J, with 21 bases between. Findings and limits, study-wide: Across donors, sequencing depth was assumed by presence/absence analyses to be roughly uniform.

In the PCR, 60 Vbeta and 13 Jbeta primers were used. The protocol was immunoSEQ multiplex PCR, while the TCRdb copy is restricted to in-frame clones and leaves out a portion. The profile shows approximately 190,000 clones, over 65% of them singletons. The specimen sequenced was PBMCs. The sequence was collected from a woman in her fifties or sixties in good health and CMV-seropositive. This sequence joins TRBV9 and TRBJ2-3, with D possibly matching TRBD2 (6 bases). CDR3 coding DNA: TGTGCCAGCAGCGTAACCCCCCGGACGACTAGTCCTAGCACAGATACGCAGTATTTT. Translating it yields CASSVTPRTTSPSTDTQYF.